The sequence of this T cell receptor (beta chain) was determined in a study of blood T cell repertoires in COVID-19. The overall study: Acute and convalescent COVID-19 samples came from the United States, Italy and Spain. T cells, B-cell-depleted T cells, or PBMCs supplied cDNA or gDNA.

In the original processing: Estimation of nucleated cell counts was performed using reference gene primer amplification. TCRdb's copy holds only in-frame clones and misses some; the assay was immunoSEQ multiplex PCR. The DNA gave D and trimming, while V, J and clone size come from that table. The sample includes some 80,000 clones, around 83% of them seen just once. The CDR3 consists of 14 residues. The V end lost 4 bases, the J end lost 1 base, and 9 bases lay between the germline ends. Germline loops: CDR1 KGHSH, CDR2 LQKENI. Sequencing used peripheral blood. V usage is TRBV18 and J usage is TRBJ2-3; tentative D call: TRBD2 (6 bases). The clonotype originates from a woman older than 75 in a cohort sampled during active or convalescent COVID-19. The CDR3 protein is CASSRLGGTDTQYF. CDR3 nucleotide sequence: TGTGCCAGCTCACGACTAGGGGGCACAGATACGCAGTATTTT.